The present entry profiles one TCR beta chain with its context. The data stem from a study of blood T cell repertoires in COVID-19. Method: immunoSEQ multiplex PCR; TCRdb's copy keeps in-frame clones and lacks some. Of some 66,000 clones listed, 90% are singletons. Germline V gene sequence: CDR1 MNHEY, CDR2 SMNVEV (reference sequence). CDR3 size: 14 residues. Trimming pared 2 bases from V and 2 bases from J, leaving 7 bases between. The sequenced material came from peripheral blood. V is TRBV27 and J is TRBJ2-1, with D possibly TRBD2 on 6 matching bases. This receptor was identified in a human donor with active COVID-19. The donor label of this sample is uncertain. CDR3 DNA: TGTGCCAGCAGTTTAGCGGGAACCTACAATGAGCAGTTCTTC. This encodes CASSLAGTYNEQFF.